This T cell receptor beta chain came from a study of glioma-infiltrating T cells after dendritic cell vaccination. The primer mix had 60 V beta and 13 J beta primers. Assay used: immunoSEQ multiplex PCR; TCRdb lists only in-frame clones, some missing. This table holds 99,000 or so clones, 90% found once. Findings of the study overall: TCR clonality showed no direct relationship with survival.

Time point meaning: after dendritic cell vaccination, including at tumor progression/relapse. To note about this clone: Its target is not known.

The sequence came from a human donor with glioblastoma. The specimen comprised blood, sampled after dendritic cell vaccination.

CDR3 sequence: CASSPSGLSNTGELFF. As DNA, the CDR3 is TGTGCCAGCAGCCCCAGCGGTCTTTCTAACACCGGGGAGCTGTTTTTT. J is TRBJ2-2 and V is TRBV9, with a tentative D call TRBD2 (5 bases). The CDR3 contains 16 residues. Trimming took 4 bases from V and 2 from J, leaving 15 bases between them. Germline V CDR1 and CDR2: SGDLS, YYNGEE.